The rows below give T cell receptor beta chains drawn from one sample of a study of blood T cell repertoires in COVID-19. TCRdb keeps only in-frame clones here, not all; method: immunoSEQ multiplex PCR. The repertoire holds 120,000 or so clones, with roughly 69% as singletons. The sample was peripheral blood. The receptors were sampled from a woman aged 70-85 years with acute or convalescent COVID-19. The CDR3 runs from the conserved cysteine through the conserved F or W. D genes are given only for firm matches. Clone size appears in some rows only: once, few, many, or a class for an expanded clone.

CDR3: CASSQAQGSNYEQYF; DNA: TGCGCCAGCAGCCAAGCACAGGGTTCTAACTACGAGCAGTACTTC; J: TRBJ2-7; V: TRBV4-3; D: NA; size: NA; length: 15
CDR3: CASSPRADTQETQYF; DNA: TGTGCCAGCTCACCACGGGCGGACACCCAAGAGACCCAGTACTTC; J: TRBJ2-5; V: TRBV18; D: NA; size: NA; length: 15
CDR3: CAIRGSSTDTQYF; DNA: TGTGCCATCCGGGGTAGCAGCACAGATACGCAGTATTTT; J: TRBJ2-3; V: TRBV10-3; D: NA; size: NA; length: 13
CDR3: CASSYSGRNYGYTF; DNA: TGTGCCAGCAGTTACAGCGGACGAAACTATGGCTACACCTTC; J: TRBJ1-2; V: TRBV6-2/TRBV6-3; D: NA; size: NA; length: 14
CDR3: CATGLAGVETQYF; DNA: TGTGCCACCGGACTAGCGGGAGTCGAGACCCAGTACTTC; J: TRBJ2-5; V: TRBV24-1; D: TRBD2; size: NA; length: 13
CDR3: CASSLSARLYYGYTF; DNA: TGTGCCAGCAGTTTATCGGCCAGGCTCTACTATGGCTACACCTTC; J: TRBJ1-2; V: TRBV27; D: NA; size: few; length: 15
CDR3: CASSTFAGQGVKSEANYGYTF; DNA: TGTGCCAGTAGTACATTCGCTGGACAGGGCGTTAAATCCGAAGCTAACTATGGCTACACCTTC; J: TRBJ1-2; V: TRBV19; D: TRBD1; size: NA; length: 21
CDR3: CASSESGGNYGYTF; DNA: TGTGCCAGCAGTGAGTCCGGCGGTAACTATGGCTACACCTTC; J: TRBJ1-2; V: TRBV2; D: NA; size: NA; length: 14
CDR3: CASSKEPGQGDNEQFF; DNA: TGCGCCAGCAGCAAAGAACCGGGACAGGGGGACAATGAGCAGTTCTTC; J: TRBJ2-1; V: TRBV10-1; D: TRBD1; size: NA; length: 16
CDR3: CATKGSGRGINQPQHF; DNA: TGTGCCACCAAAGGATCGGGCAGGGGCATAAATCAGCCCCAGCATTTT; J: TRBJ1-5; V: TRBV19; D: NA; size: NA; length: 16
CDR3: CASSYATSGVLETQYF; DNA: TGTGCCAGCAGTTACGCGACTAGCGGGGTCCTTGAGACCCAGTACTTC; J: TRBJ2-5; V: TRBV6-2/TRBV6-3; D: TRBD2; size: NA; length: 16
CDR3: CASSQVAGASTDTQYF; DNA: TGCGCCAGCAGCCAAGTGGCGGGGGCCAGCACAGATACGCAGTATTTT; J: TRBJ2-3; V: TRBV4-3; D: NA; size: NA; length: 16
CDR3: CASSLRSGSSYNEQFF; DNA: TGTGCCAGCAGCTTACGAAGCGGGTCCTCCTACAATGAGCAGTTCTTC; J: TRBJ2-1; V: TRBV11-3; D: NA; size: NA; length: 16
CDR3: CASSGDRGQANQPQHF; DNA: TGTGCCAGCAGTGGGGACAGGGGGCAGGCCAATCAGCCCCAGCATTTT; J: TRBJ1-5; V: TRBV2; D: TRBD1; size: NA; length: 16
CDR3: CASSGQAAGELFF; DNA: TGTGCCAGCAGTGGACAGGCTGCCGGGGAGCTGTTTTTT; J: TRBJ2-2; V: TRBV2; D: NA; size: NA; length: 13
CDR3: CASSPSLANYGYTF; DNA: TGTGCCAGCAGCCCCTCCCTTGCTAACTATGGCTACACCTTC; J: TRBJ1-2; V: TRBV3-1/TRBV3-2; D: NA; size: NA; length: 14
CDR3: CATSTTTTGGDYNEQFF; DNA: TGTGCCACCAGCACCACGACTACAGGGGGGGACTACAATGAGCAGTTCTTC; J: TRBJ2-1; V: TRBV15; D: NA; size: NA; length: 17
CDR3: CASSSGAFGYTF; DNA: TGTGCCAGCAGTTCAGGGGCTTTTGGCTACACCTTC; J: TRBJ1-2; V: TRBV12-3/TRBV12-4; D: NA; size: NA; length: 12
CDR3: CASSYLRQGEATQYF; DNA: TGTGCCAGCAGTTACCTCCGACAGGGAGAAGCGACCCAGTACTTC; J: TRBJ2-5; V: TRBV6-5; D: TRBD1; size: NA; length: 15
CDR3: CASSPVPGLAGNSYEQYF; DNA: TGTGCCAGCTCACCCGTCCCGGGACTAGCGGGAAACTCCTACGAGCAGTACTTC; J: TRBJ2-7; V: TRBV18; D: TRBD2; size: few; length: 18
CDR3: CASSHDRAYGYTF; DNA: TGTGCCAGCAGTCACGACAGGGCGTATGGCTACACCTTC; J: TRBJ1-2; V: TRBV6-6; D: TRBD1; size: NA; length: 13
CDR3: CASRRQPENGYTF; DNA: TGTGCCAGCCGTCGACAGCCCGAAAATGGCTACACCTTC; J: TRBJ1-2; V: TRBV19; D: NA; size: few; length: 13
CDR3: CASSLPPDRVLVKDQPQHF; DNA: TGTGCCAGCAGTTTACCCCCGGACAGGGTGTTAGTTAAGGATCAGCCCCAGCATTTT; J: TRBJ1-5; V: TRBV28; D: TRBD1; size: NA; length: 19
CDR3: CASCDRGNTGELFF; DNA: TGTGCCAGTTGCGACAGGGGGAACACCGGGGAGCTGTTTTTT; J: TRBJ2-2; V: TRBV19; D: TRBD1; size: once; length: 14
CDR3: CASMARGKREDGYTF; DNA: TGTGCCAGCATGGCCAGGGGGAAACGGGAAGATGGCTACACCTTC; J: TRBJ1-2; V: TRBV6-5; D: TRBD1; size: once; length: 15
CDR3: CASSLEIQGKSNQPQHF; DNA: TGCGCCAGCAGCTTGGAAATACAGGGGAAAAGCAATCAGCCCCAGCATTTT; J: TRBJ1-5; V: TRBV5-1; D: TRBD1; size: NA; length: 17
CDR3: CASSQDKDGYTF; DNA: TGCGCCAGCAGCCAGGACAAAGATGGCTACACCTTC; J: TRBJ1-2; V: TRBV5-1; D: NA; size: few; length: 12
CDR3: CASSLALGYGYTF; DNA: TGTGCCAGCAGCTTAGCGCTAGGTTACGGCTACACCTTC; J: TRBJ1-2; V: TRBV7-8; D: NA; size: few; length: 13
CDR3: CASSPGTAYGYTF; DNA: TGTGCCAGTAGTCCCGGGACAGCCTATGGCTACACCTTC; J: TRBJ1-2; V: TRBV19; D: TRBD1; size: NA; length: 13
CDR3: CASSLHGGTEAFF; DNA: TGTGCCAGCAGTTTACACGGGGGCACTGAAGCTTTCTTT; J: TRBJ1-1; V: TRBV12-3/TRBV12-4; D: NA; size: NA; length: 13